This T cell receptor (beta chain) stems from a study of T cell changes during pregnancy in multiple sclerosis. Sequencing was performed with immunoSEQ multiplex PCR; in TCRdb, only in-frame clones are kept and a portion is missing. The data hold 25,000 to 30,000 clones, with over 65% observed a single time. The germline V and J ends were trimmed by 3 bases and 1 base, with 9 bases remaining between them. The CDR3 length is 14 residues. Germline-derived CDR1 and CDR2 are MNHEY and SMNVEV (reference sequence). This material consisted of CD8+ T cells from peripheral blood mononuclear cells, taken after pregnancy. The clonotype originates from a female donor with multiple sclerosis, enrolled in a pregnancy study. This chain connects TRBV27 to TRBJ1-1, with TRBD1 as a possible D gene (6 bases). The CDR3 DNA follows: TGTGCCAGCAGTTTGAGCAGGGGGAACACTGAAGCTTTCTTT. It specifies CASSLSRGNTEAFF.